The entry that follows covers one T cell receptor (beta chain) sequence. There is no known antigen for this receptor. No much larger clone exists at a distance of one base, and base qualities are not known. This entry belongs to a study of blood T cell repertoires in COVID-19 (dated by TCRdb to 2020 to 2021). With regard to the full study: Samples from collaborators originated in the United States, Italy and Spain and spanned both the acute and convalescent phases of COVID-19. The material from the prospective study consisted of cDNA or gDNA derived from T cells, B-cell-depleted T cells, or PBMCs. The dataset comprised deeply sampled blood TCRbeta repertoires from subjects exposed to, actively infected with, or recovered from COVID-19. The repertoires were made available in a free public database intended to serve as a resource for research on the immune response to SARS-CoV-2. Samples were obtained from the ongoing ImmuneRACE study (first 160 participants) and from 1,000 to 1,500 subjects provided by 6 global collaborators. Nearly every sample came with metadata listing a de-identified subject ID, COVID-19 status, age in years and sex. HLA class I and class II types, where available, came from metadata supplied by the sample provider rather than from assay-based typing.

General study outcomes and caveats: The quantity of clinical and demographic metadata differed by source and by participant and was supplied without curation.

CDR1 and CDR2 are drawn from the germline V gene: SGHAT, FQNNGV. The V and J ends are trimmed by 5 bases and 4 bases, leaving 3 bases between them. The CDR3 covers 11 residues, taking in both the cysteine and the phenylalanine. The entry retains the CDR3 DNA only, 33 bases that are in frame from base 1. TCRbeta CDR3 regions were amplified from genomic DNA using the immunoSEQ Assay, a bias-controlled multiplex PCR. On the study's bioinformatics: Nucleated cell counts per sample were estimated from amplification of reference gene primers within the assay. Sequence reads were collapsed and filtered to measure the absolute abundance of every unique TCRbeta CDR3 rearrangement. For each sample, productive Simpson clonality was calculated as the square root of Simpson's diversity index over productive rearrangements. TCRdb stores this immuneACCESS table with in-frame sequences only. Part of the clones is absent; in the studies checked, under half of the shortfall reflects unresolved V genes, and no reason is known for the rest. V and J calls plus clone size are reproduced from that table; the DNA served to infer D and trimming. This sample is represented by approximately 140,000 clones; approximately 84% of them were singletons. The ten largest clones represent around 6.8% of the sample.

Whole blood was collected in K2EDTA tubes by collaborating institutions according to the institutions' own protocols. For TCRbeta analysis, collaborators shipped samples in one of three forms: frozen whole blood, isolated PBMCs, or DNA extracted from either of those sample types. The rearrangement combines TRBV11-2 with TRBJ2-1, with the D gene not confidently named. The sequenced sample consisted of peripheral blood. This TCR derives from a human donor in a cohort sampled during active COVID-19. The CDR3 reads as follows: CASSQYNEQFF. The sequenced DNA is TGTGCCAGCAGCCAGTACAATGAGCAGTTCTTC.